These 30 T cell receptor beta chains were sequenced from one sample in a study of cytomegalovirus exposure and HLA in healthy donors. The PCR had 60 Vbeta and 13 Jbeta primers. Sequenced by immunoSEQ multiplex PCR; TCRdb stores in-frame clones only, minus some. Among around 140,000 clones listed, 76% were seen once. Sequencing input: PBMCs. Source of these receptors: a female donor in good health and CMV-seropositive.

This chain joins TRBV5-4 and TRBJ2-5; D is unclear. CDR1 SGHNT and CDR2 YYREEE come from the germline V gene (reference sequence). This CDR3 comprises 13 residues. V gave up 0 bases and J gave up 6 bases, with 9 bases separating them. Here the CDR3 reads CASSLAGEKTQYF. The CDR3 DNA follows: TGTGCCAGCAGCTTGGCCGGAGAGAAGACCCAGTACTTC.

V and J are TRBV5-4 and TRBJ2-5; 14 bases are shared with TRBD2. V shed 2 bases, J shed 13 bases, and the junction held 4 bases outside the gene matches. CDR1 and CDR2 from the germline V gene are SGHNT and YYREEE (reference sequence). This CDR3 region has 13 residues. CDR3 sequence: CASSFGLAGGVYF. DNA of the CDR3: TGTGCCAGCAGCTTCGGACTAGCGGGGGGTGTGTACTTC.

This chain joins TRBV6-1 and TRBJ1-2, with TRBD1 matching 8 bases. Germline CDR1 is MNHNS and CDR2 is SASEGT. After removal of 4 bases from V and 2 bases from J, the junction contained 3 bases not matched to a gene. The CDR3 extends over 14 amino acids. The CDR3 sequence is CASSGQGLNYGYTF. The CDR3, as DNA: TGTGCCAGCAGTGGACAGGGGTTGAACTATGGCTACACCTTC.

This chain connects TRBV5-6 to TRBJ2-5; D may be TRBD2 (6 bases). CDR1 is SGHDT, CDR2 YYEEEE, per germline. The CDR3 runs 18 residues. Trimming pared 4 bases from V and 0 bases from J, leaving 22 bases between. The chain's CDR3 is CASSKLAYPSLYQETQYF. CDR3 DNA sequence: TGTGCCAGCAGCAAACTAGCTTACCCTTCCTTGTACCAAGAGACCCAGTACTTC.

This rearrangement joins TRBV4-2 to TRBJ2-4; 16 bases align to TRBD2. Germline CDR1 LGHNA, CDR2 YNFKEQ. After removal of 1 base from V and 1 base from J, the junction contained 19 bases not matched to a gene. The CDR3 runs to 24 residues. The CDR3: CASSQGEDEKGTSGGAWAKNIQYF. CDR3 in DNA: TGTGCCAGCAGCCAAGGGGAGGATGAAAAGGGGACTAGCGGGGGGGCCTGGGCCAAAAACATTCAGTACTTC.

The chain employs TRBV11-3 and TRBJ2-1, with TRBD1 matching over 7 bases. Germline V gives CDR1 SGHNT, CDR2 YENEEA. V lost 5 bases and J lost 0; bases outside the gene matches: 10. This CDR3 has 17 amino acids. The CDR3 DNA reads as TGTGCCAGCAGCCAAACAGGGGTGCAGAGCTCCTACAATGAGCAGTTCTTC. It is translated as CASSQTGVQSSYNEQFF.

This clone was detected only once. The chain links TRBV5-1 to TRBJ1-2; a weak D match, TRBD1 (6 bases). CDR1 and CDR2 from the germline V gene are SGHRS and YFSETQ. V shed 5 bases and J shed 6 bases, with 14 bases lying between them. The CDR3 has 13 residues. In nucleotides, the CDR3 is TGCGCCAGCAGTGCCCGTCCAGGGGATGGCTACACCTTC. It yields the protein CASSARPGDGYTF.

This chain links TRBV14 with TRBJ1-6; no reliable D call. The CDR3 is 13 residues long. V lost 5 bases and J 7 bases, leaving 9 bases between the germline ends. Germline CDR1 reads SGHDN; CDR2 reads FVKESK. DNA for the CDR3: TGTGCCAGCAGCAAAACAGAGAATTCACCCCTCCACTTT. It is translated as CASSKTENSPLHF.

The chain is built from TRBV7-9 and TRBJ1-1, with 7 positions matching TRBD1. There are 14 residues in the CDR3. J lost 6 bases, V lost 5 bases, and 9 bases had no gene match. Germline CDR1 reads SEHNR; CDR2 reads FQNEAQ (reference sequence). CDR3 DNA: TGTGCCAGCAGCCAGAAGACAGGGTTTGCTGAAGCTTTCTTT. Protein sequence: CASSQKTGFAEAFF.

The chain links TRBV6-6 to TRBJ1-2; D unclear. V lost 7 bases and J lost 3, with 9 bases in between. This CDR3 has 12 residues. Looked up from germline, CDR1 is MNHNY and CDR2 is SVGAGI (reference sequence). CDR3 in amino acids: CASTQVDYGYTF. Written as DNA, the CDR3 is TGTGCCAGCACACAAGTGGACTATGGCTACACCTTC.

This rearrangement joins TRBV7-3 to TRBJ2-1; the D gene is possibly TRBD1 (5 bases). The V and J ends lost 4 bases and 11 bases respectively, with 18 bases between them. This CDR3 contains 14 residues. Germline lookup yields CDR1 SGHTA and CDR2 FQGTGA. In DNA form, the CDR3 reads TGTGCCAGCAGCTATGGGGCTGAAGCCCGTAAGCAGTTCTTC. This encodes CASSYGAEARKQFF.

This clone was seen a handful of times. The chain couples TRBV7-6 to TRBJ2-1; TRBD2 matches at 10 bases. The germline CDR1 and CDR2 sequences are SGHVS and FNYEAQ. Germline trimming cut 5 bases from V and 5 bases from J; bases unmatched to any gene: 12. The CDR3 runs to 17 residues. CDR3 protein: CASSARLAGARHNEQFF. CDR3 sequence (DNA): TGTGCCAGCAGCGCCCGTCTAGCGGGAGCCCGGCACAATGAGCAGTTCTTC. Looking up the rest from reference TRBV7-6 and TRBJ2-1 gives the full variable domain: GAGVSQSPRYKVTKRGQDVALRCDPISGHVSLYWYRQALGQGPEFLTYFNYEAQQDKSGLPNDRFSAERPEGSISTLTIQRTEQRDSAMYRCASSARLAGARHNEQFFGPGTRLTVL.

Concerning this clone: The same CDR3 also results from other DNA sequences found in this sample. V gene TRBV6-6 combines with J gene TRBJ2-7; 7 bases are shared with TRBD1. V lost 0 bases, J lost 1 base, and 3 bases stayed unmatched. This CDR3 contains 15 residues. The V gene's germline CDR1 is MNHNY and CDR2 SVGAGI (reference sequence). DNA of the CDR3: TGTGCCAGCAGTTACTCCGGACAGGCTTCCTACGAGCAGTACTTC. Its protein product is CASSYSGQASYEQYF.

The chain carries TRBV19 and TRBJ2-7; D not resolved. This CDR3 is built from 14 residues. In germline, CDR1 is LNHDA, CDR2 SQIVND (reference sequence). V shed 0 bases and J shed 0 bases, with 6 bases lying between them. As DNA, the CDR3 is TGTGCCAGTAGTATAGAGTTTAGCTCCTACGAGCAGTACTTC. Translation: CASSIEFSSYEQYF.

This clone was detected once. The CDR3 DNA is TGTGCCAGCCAGGATAGCGGGAGAGGCACAGATACGCAGTATTTT. This codes for CASQDSGRGTDTQYF. The chain has TRBV5-4 and TRBJ2-3; 9 positions match TRBD2. There are 15 residues in the CDR3. Germline V gene data show CDR1 as SGHNT and CDR2 as YYREEE (reference sequence). With V trimmed by 7 bases and J by 1 base, 7 bases remained unmatched.

This clone has only a few counts. This chain connects TRBV19 to TRBJ2-1, with 8 bases that match TRBD1. CDR1 and CDR2 (germline): LNHDA, SQIVND (reference sequence). V shed 6 bases, J shed 4 bases, and the junction held 14 bases outside the gene matches. CDR3 length: 17 amino acids. CDR3: CASSKTGEASYYNEQFF. CDR3 in DNA: TGTGCCAGTAGCAAGACAGGGGAGGCTTCCTATTACAATGAGCAGTTCTTC.

This clone was seen a few times. V gene TRBV6-6 combines with J gene TRBJ1-1; the D is unclear. The germline V and J ends were trimmed by 7 bases and 0 bases, with 12 bases remaining between them. Looked up from germline, CDR1 is MNHNY and CDR2 is SVGAGI (reference sequence). CDR3 length equals 14 residues. CDR3 coding DNA: TGTGCCAGCAATGCCGACACCTTGAACACTGAAGCTTTCTTT. Translating gives CASNADTLNTEAFF.

The rearrangement uses TRBV29-1 and TRBJ2-1; 7 bases match TRBD1. V dropped 5 bases and J dropped 9; count of bases not matched to a gene: 13. This CDR3 has 14 residues. Germline CDR1 and CDR2: SQVTM and ANQGSEA. Written as DNA, the CDR3 is TGCAGCGTTAACGGCCTTGACAGGGAGTCTGAGCAGTTCTTC. Translated: CSVNGLDRESEQFF.

V and J are TRBV5-6 and TRBJ1-1, with TRBD1 matching over 8 bases. CDR1 is SGHDT and CDR2 is YYEEEE in the germline V gene. The CDR3 totals 16 residues. The V and J ends lost 1 base and 2 bases, in that order; junction bases with no gene match: 7. CDR3 bases: TGTGCCAGCAGCTTGTACGGCGACAGGGGCAACACTGAAGCTTTCTTT. Residues: CASSLYGDRGNTEAFF.

The J gene is TRBJ1-1, the V gene TRBV7-9; no reliable D call. Trimming shortened V by 1 base and J by 1 base, and 10 bases separated the two germline ends. Germline lookup yields CDR1 SEHNR and CDR2 FQNEAQ (reference sequence). This CDR3 is 15 amino acids long. Written as DNA, the CDR3 is TGTGCCAGCAGCTTAGTTCCGGGTCGGAACACTGAAGCTTTCTTT. As protein: CASSLVPGRNTEAFF.

The table lists this clone with a few counts. The CDR3 DNA reads TGTGCCGCCCAGGGAGCTAGCGGGGGTTACAATGAGCAGTTCTTC. It specifies CAAQGASGGYNEQFF. V is TRBV6-1 and J is TRBJ2-1; 10 bases match TRBD2. The CDR3 is 15 amino acids. Germline loops: CDR1 MNHNS, CDR2 SASEGT. The junction had 11 bases not matched to a gene; V was cut back by 11 bases and J by 4 bases.

V usage is TRBV7-3 and J usage is TRBJ2-1; TRBD2 matches at 11 bases. CDR3 length equals 17 residues. Germline CDR1 is SGHTA and CDR2 is FQGTGA. The V and J ends lost 5 bases and 7 bases, in that order; junction bases with no gene match: 13. The CDR3 is CASSSPAGTSGNNEQFF. DNA of the CDR3: TGTGCCAGCAGCAGCCCCGCCGGGACTAGCGGTAATAATGAGCAGTTCTTC.

This clone has a handful of counts. J is TRBJ2-1 and V is TRBV19; maybe TRBD2 (5 bases). V lost 10 bases, J lost 10 bases, and 14 bases lay in between. Germline assignment: CDR1 LNHDA and CDR2 SQIVND (reference sequence). The CDR3 is 11 amino acids. Here the CDR3 DNA reads TGTGCCACCCAAGGAGGCAGGGAGCAGTTCTTC. Translated, it gives CATQGGREQFF.

The rearrangement joins TRBV5-5 to TRBJ2-1, with unresolved D. V shed 0 bases and J shed 0 bases, with 4 bases lying between them. The CDR3 has 14 amino acids. CDR1 is SGHKS, CDR2 YYEKEE, per germline (reference sequence). The CDR3 sequence: CASSLASSYNEQFF. CDR3 DNA: TGTGCCAGCAGCTTGGCCAGCTCCTACAATGAGCAGTTCTTC. Full variable domain (missing parts from reference TRBV5-5 and TRBJ2-1): DAGVTQSPTHLIKTRGQQVTLRCSPISGHKSVSWYQQVLGQGPQFIFQYYEKEERGRGNFPDRFSARQFPNYSSELNVNALLLGDSALYLCASSLASSYNEQFFGPGTRLTVL.

The count of this clone is one. The chain links TRBV10-2 to TRBJ2-7; 9 bases map to TRBD2. The V gene's germline CDR1 is WSHSY and CDR2 SAAADI. CDR3 size: 14 residues. Trimming at V came to 2 bases and at J to 2 bases, leaving 1 base not matched to a gene. The CDR3 here is CASSEAGGTYEQYF. CDR3 DNA sequence: TGCGCCAGCAGTGAGGCGGGAGGGACCTACGAGCAGTACTTC.

The rearrangement uses TRBV5-6 and TRBJ2-7; 7 nucleotides agree with TRBD2. CDR1 and CDR2 from the germline V gene are SGHDT and YYEEEE. J was trimmed by 2 bases and V by 4 bases; bases with no gene match: 3. The CDR3 is 13 residues long. DNA for the CDR3: TGTGCCAGCAGCCGTGCGGGGGCCTACGAGCAGTACTTC. Its translation is CASSRAGAYEQYF.

In the case of this clone: The sample carries other DNA sequences with the same CDR3. This chain joins TRBV19 and TRBJ2-3; 7 positions agree with TRBD2. V was pared by 4 bases and J by 5 bases, with 18 bases of the junction left unmatched. CDR1 and CDR2 from the germline V gene are LNHDA and SQIVND (reference sequence). The CDR3 runs 18 residues. The CDR3 nucleotides are TGTGCCAGTAGTACCATAGCCGGGACTACCTCTTTCGGAGATACGCAGTATTTT. Encoded protein: CASSTIAGTTSFGDTQYF.

The DNA of the CDR3 is TGTGCCAGCAGCCCCAGTCCCGGGACTAGTTACGAGCAGTACTTC. Amino acids: CASSPSPGTSYEQYF. The chain uses TRBV7-2 and TRBJ2-7; TRBD2 agrees at 8 bases. Trimming took 5 bases from V and 4 from J; bases not matched to a gene: 10. Per the germline V gene, CDR1 is SGHTA and CDR2 is FQGNSA. The CDR3 sequence is 15 residues long.

The chain joins TRBV4-2 to TRBJ1-1; D is uncertain. The germline V gene has CDR1 LGHNA and CDR2 YNFKEQ. This CDR3 has 14 amino acids. Trimming shortened V by 6 bases and J by 2 bases, and 13 bases separated the two germline ends. In nucleotides, the CDR3 is TGTGCCAGCAGAGATGGTGGAGATAACACTGAAGCTTTCTTT. This encodes CASRDGGDNTEAFF.

This clone was counted a few times. The rearrangement links TRBV29-1 to TRBJ2-7; D is unresolved. The CDR3 length is 12 residues. The germline gives CDR1 SQVTM, CDR2 ANQGSEA. V lost 4 bases, J lost 2 bases, and 9 bases lay in between. The CDR3 is CSVAERTYEQYF. In nucleotides, the CDR3 is TGCAGCGTTGCTGAGAGAACCTACGAGCAGTACTTC.